The 2 T cell receptor beta chains listed next were all sequenced from one sample in a study of blood T cells in healthy people across ages. Next came a second PCR, run for 7 to 11 cycles, which used a sample-barcoded 5' primer along with a J-beta primer mix. TCRdb called the 5' RACE reads again in MiXCR, with one record for every CDR3 protein. The data show 1,800,000 or so distinct CDR3 sequences, 39% seen once. The sequenced sample was blood. These TCRs come from a human donor in good health.

This sequence joins TRBV24-1 and TRBJ2-1, with TRBD1 identical over 9 bases. Per germline, CDR1 KGHDR and CDR2 SFDVKD. The CDR3 extends over 14 amino acids. Trimming cost V 5 bases and J 7 bases; bases outside gene matches: 5. This chain's CDR3 is CATSGTGGRNEQFF. CDR3 nucleotide sequence: TGTGCCACCAGTGGCACAGGGGGCCGGAATGAGCAGTTCTTC.

This clonotype occurred a few times. This chain connects TRBV29-1 to TRBJ2-1; 8 positions match TRBD2. CDR3 length: 13 residues. Germline-derived CDR1 and CDR2 are SQVTM and ANQGSEA. Here the CDR3 reads CNIRASGHNEQFF. CDR3 nucleotides: TGCAATATAAGGGCTAGCGGGCACAATGAGCAGTTCTTC.